These T cell receptor beta chains were read from a single sample in a study of cytomegalovirus exposure and HLA in healthy donors. Sequencing used immunoSEQ multiplex PCR; TCRdb keeps in-frame clones, though not all of them. In total, the table holds over 100,000 clones. Sequenced sample: PBMCs. These receptors originate from a man aged 35 to 55 in good health and CMV-seropositive. CDR3s include the opening cysteine and the closing phenylalanine or tryptophan.

TRBV19,TRBJ2-1,CASSSGTSGHNEQFF
TRBV6-1,TRBJ2-4,CASSALGMGRETKNIQYF
TRBV29-1,TRBJ1-1,CSVAYGGGLAEAFF
TRBV28,TRBJ2-2,CASSPRVGELFF
TRBV19,TRBJ2-3,CASSIEASLTSSATNTQYF
TRBV7-2,TRBJ2-7,CASSLVLPYEQYF
TRBV27,TRBJ2-2,CASSFVGAGELFF
TRBV29-1,TRBJ1-2,CSGTGTGGHGYTF
TRBV5-1,TRBJ1-6,CASSFGQTDVYNSPLHF
TRBV28,TRBJ1-5,CASRFRGTLWPQHF
TRBV19,TRBJ1-5,CASSIDGRGGNQPQHF
TRBV28,TRBJ2-7,CASRRGAHEQYF
TRBV28,TRBJ2-7,CASSSPGGGSAYEQYF
TRBV27,TRBJ2-1,CASSLASGTGVYNEQFF
TRBV19,TRBJ2-7,CASRQAGGRNEQYF
TRBV28,TRBJ2-7,CASSSPFTGGPYSYEQYF
TRBV27,TRBJ1-1,CASSLGDTEAFF
TRBV28,TRBJ1-1,CASSQGNTEAFF
TRBV30,TRBJ1-2,CAWRSVYGYTF
TRBV5-1,TRBJ1-2,CASSLEPPPGGYGYTF
TRBV4-2,TRBJ2-3,CASSQTTSGTDTQYF
TRBV5-1,TRBJ2-1,CASSLEGAPDEQFF
TRBV2,TRBJ2-3,CASTIWGEKGDTQYF
TRBV27,NA,CASSRSPPFSYEQYF
TRBV27,TRBJ2-7,CASSGGYEQYF
TRBV7-9,TRBJ2-1,CASSLLYRGGRTDNEQFF
TRBV5-3,TRBJ1-1,CARSLIPSEWAFF
TRBV29-1,TRBJ2-7,CSVALGRHLYEQYF
TRBV5-5,TRBJ2-7,CASSLRWDRVSYEQYF
TRBV2,NA,CASSFYSGIYEQYF
TRBV19,TRBJ2-7,CASSDYTGVGSVEQYF
TRBV6-6,TRBJ1-2,CASSYTDSGYTF
TRBV27,TRBJ2-7,CASSLSAPQTSGFSYEQYF
TRBV27,TRBJ2-3,CASSSADTSTDTQYF
TRBV15,TRBJ1-5,CATSRQGIDQPQHF
TRBV14,TRBJ2-1,CASRTSSNLRQFF
TRBV4-2,TRBJ1-2,CASSQPGGLDGYTF
TRBV28,TRBJ1-2,CASSFAGSLSYGYTF
TRBV13,TRBJ2-5,CASSLGDQGLREQYF
TRBV7-9,TRBJ2-5,CASSPGTGTQETQYF
TRBV18,TRBJ2-3,CASSQNPAGGDTQYF
TRBV5-1,TRBJ1-5,CASSLEGVSNQPQHF
TRBV29-1,TRBJ1-2,CSVEAGTGVGAGYGYTF
TRBV25-1,TRBJ2-6,CASSPQGAGTGANVLTF
TRBV29-1,TRBJ2-5,CSAPGGAQETQYF
TRBV5-1,TRBJ2-5,CASSLLGRRHETQYF
TRBV28,TRBJ2-3,CASSRDMSGVTDTQYF
TRBV5-5,TRBJ2-3,CASSLQGGTDTQYF
TRBV7-2,TRBJ2-3,CASSERLAGITDTQYF
TRBV27,TRBJ2-7,CASSRPLAGGWEQYF
TRBV7-6,TRBJ2-6,CASSLLGRGTGANVLTF
TRBV28,TRBJ2-7,CASSLPLLAGGPSYYEQYF
TRBV5-5,TRBJ2-3,CASLVPSTDTQYF